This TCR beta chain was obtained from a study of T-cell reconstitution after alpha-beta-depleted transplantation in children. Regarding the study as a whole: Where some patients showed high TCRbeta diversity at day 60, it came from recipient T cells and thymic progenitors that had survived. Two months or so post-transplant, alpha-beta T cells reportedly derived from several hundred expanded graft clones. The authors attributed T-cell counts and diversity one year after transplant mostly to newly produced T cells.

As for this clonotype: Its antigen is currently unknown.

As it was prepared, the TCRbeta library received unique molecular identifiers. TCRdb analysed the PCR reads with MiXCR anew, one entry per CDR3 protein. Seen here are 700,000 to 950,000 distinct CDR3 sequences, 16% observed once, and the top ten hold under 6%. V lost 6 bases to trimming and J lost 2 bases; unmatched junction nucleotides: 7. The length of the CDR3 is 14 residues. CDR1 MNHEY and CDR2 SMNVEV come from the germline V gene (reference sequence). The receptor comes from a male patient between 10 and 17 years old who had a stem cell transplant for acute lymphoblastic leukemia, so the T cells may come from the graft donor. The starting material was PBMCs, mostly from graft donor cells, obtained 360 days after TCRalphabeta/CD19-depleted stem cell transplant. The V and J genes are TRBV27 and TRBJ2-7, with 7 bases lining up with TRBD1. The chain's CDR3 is CASRYRDRTYEQYF. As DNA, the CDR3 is TGTGCCAGCAGGTACCGGGACAGAACCTACGAGCAGTACTTC.